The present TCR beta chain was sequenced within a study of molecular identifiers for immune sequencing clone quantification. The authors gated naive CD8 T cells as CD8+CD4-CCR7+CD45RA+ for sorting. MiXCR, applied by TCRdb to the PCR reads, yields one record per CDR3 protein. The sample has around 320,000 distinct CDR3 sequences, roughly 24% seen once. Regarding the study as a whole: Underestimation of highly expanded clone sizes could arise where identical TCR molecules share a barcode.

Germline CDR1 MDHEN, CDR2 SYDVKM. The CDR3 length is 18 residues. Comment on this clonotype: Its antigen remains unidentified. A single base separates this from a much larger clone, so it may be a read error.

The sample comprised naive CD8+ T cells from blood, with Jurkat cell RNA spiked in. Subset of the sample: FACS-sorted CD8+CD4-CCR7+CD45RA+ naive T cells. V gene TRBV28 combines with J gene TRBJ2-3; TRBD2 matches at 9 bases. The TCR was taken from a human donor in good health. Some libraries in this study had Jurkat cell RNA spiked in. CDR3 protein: CACSLPGAGGPLGDTQYF. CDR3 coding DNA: TGTGCCTGCAGCTTGCCCGGGGCGGGAGGGCCGTTGGGAGATACGCAGTATTTT.